These T cell receptor beta chains were read from a single sample in a study of blood T cells in healthy people across ages. TCRdb reprocessed the 5' RACE reads via MiXCR and lists one record per CDR3 protein. The top ten clones hold over 30% of a sample with about 640,000 distinct CDR3 sequences, around 54% of them seen once. Sequencing input: blood. The receptor source for this set is a man aged 55 to 70 in good health. The CDR3 runs from the conserved cysteine through the conserved F or W. A D gene is named only where the DNA matches it firmly. Rows give clone size only sometimes, using once, few, many, or a class for an expanded clone.

v_call: TRBV9; d_call: TRBD1; j_call: TRBJ2-1; clone_size: -; cdr3_nt: TGTGCCAGCAGCGTGACAGGGACAGTCAATGAGCAGTTCTTC; cdr3_aa: CASSVTGTVNEQFF
v_call: TRBV20-1; d_call: TRBD2; j_call: TRBJ2-5; clone_size: -; cdr3_nt: TGCAGTGCTAATACGGAGCGGGGGGGCCTAAAGACCCAGTACTTC; cdr3_aa: CSANTERGGLKTQYF
v_call: TRBV15; d_call: -; j_call: TRBJ1-2; clone_size: -; cdr3_nt: TGTGCCACCAGCAGAGATGGGGGGCAGGGCTACACCTTC; cdr3_aa: CATSRDGGQGYTF
v_call: TRBV29-1; d_call: -; j_call: TRBJ2-5; clone_size: -; cdr3_nt: TGCAGCGTTGAAGCTAGAGGTAACAGGGTGAAAGAGACCCAGTACTTC; cdr3_aa: CSVEARGNRVKETQYF
v_call: TRBV6-1; d_call: TRBD1; j_call: TRBJ2-7; clone_size: -; cdr3_nt: TGTGCCAGCAGGGTGCGGGACAGGAACGACTACGAGCAGTACTTC; cdr3_aa: CASRVRDRNDYEQYF
v_call: TRBV7-6; d_call: -; j_call: TRBJ2-5; clone_size: many; cdr3_nt: TGTGCCAGCAGCTGGACTCAAGAGACCCAGTACTTC; cdr3_aa: CASSWTQETQYF
v_call: TRBV15; d_call: TRBD1; j_call: TRBJ1-6; clone_size: -; cdr3_nt: TGTGCCACCAGCCCCGGGACAGACTCACCCCTCCACTTT; cdr3_aa: CATSPGTDSPLHF
v_call: TRBV5-1; d_call: TRBD2; j_call: TRBJ2-1; clone_size: -; cdr3_nt: TGCGCCAGCAGCCCCCCGGGGGGGGCCTACAGTGAGCAGTTCTTC; cdr3_aa: CASSPPGGAYSEQFF
v_call: TRBV7-6; d_call: -; j_call: TRBJ1-2; clone_size: -; cdr3_nt: TGTGCCAGCAGCATGGGTCCTTCCGGCGACTATGGCTACACCTTC; cdr3_aa: CASSMGPSGDYGYTF
v_call: TRBV4-1; d_call: -; j_call: TRBJ1-2; clone_size: -; cdr3_nt: TGCGCCAGCAGCCAAGATGGAGGGGAGCCCGGGAATGGCTACACCTTC; cdr3_aa: CASSQDGGEPGNGYTF
v_call: TRBV5-1; d_call: -; j_call: TRBJ2-3; clone_size: -; cdr3_nt: TGCGCCAGCAGCCAGAGGGGGTTTCGGTATTTT; cdr3_aa: CASSQRGFRYF